Sequencing of this T cell receptor (beta chain) was carried out in a study of cytomegalovirus exposure and HLA in healthy donors (dated by TCRdb to 2017 to 2019). Study-wide context: In an earlier analysis of 587 of the donors, approximately 260 Gb of sequence data and about 110 million unique TCR beta sequences from 150 million to 200 million T cells were reported. The later analysis used no new phenotypic data to find candidate immune exposures, relying instead on TCR beta sequences and their occurrence across donors. In a later analysis, previously published TCR beta repertoires from hundreds of donors were re-analyzed and high-resolution HLA genotyping was added so that TCR occurrence patterns could be studied. In addition to the first cohort of 650 to 800 subjects, a separate validation cohort of approximately 130 different subjects was used. An early release covering roughly 580 HLA-typed donors comprised roughly 300 gigabases of sequencing data and approximately 80 million unique TCR sequences. Both class I and class II loci were covered by HLA typing, at four-digit resolution. Donor age, sex, ethnicity and CMV serostatus were compiled alongside the repertoire data. A later genetic analysis took genome-wide SNP genotypes for about three fifths of the 666 donors and used that subset as a discovery cohort. Every discovery cohort repertoire had been produced on one sequencing platform. The study profiled the T cell repertoires of around 700 subjects by immunosequencing and related them to cytomegalovirus serostatus. To decide whether each TCR beta V gene segment behaved as functional or pseudogenic, an earlier analysis of some 600 of the donors relied on high-throughput TCR beta sequencing. Typing coverage varied by locus: about 620-630 donors for A, B, C, DRB1 and DQB1; more than 500 for DQA1; about 590 for DPA1; approximately 470 for DPB1. The study aimed to test whether cataloging public T cell receptors could reveal signatures of past pathogen exposure. On average, over 200,000 unique TCR beta nucleotide sequences were sequenced per donor among 398 genotyped donors of the cohort, with 15% to 20% of those sequences being non-productive. To predict cytomegalovirus infection status, the study brought together high-throughput TCR immunosequencing, statistical association of individual TCRs with disease status, and machine learning. About five DR-DQ haplotypes were treated as single units for association and clustering because of strong linkage in the cohort. Of the roughly 410 genotyped donors, approximately 80% were placed in the genetic ancestry cluster associated with self-reported Caucasian donors. Beyond this particular receptor, the publication reports: The classifier was reported to diagnose cytomegalovirus status with high specificity and sensitivity in both the original cohort and the validation cohort. A further reported finding was that TCR beta sequences accurately predicted the HLA-A and HLA-B alleles for most subjects in the first cohort. Sequencing depth was assumed to be roughly uniform across donors in the presence/absence analyses, though that assumption may not hold. According to a later analysis, TCR association rates differed among HLA loci, with DRB1 alleles showing the most associated TCRs and HLA-C alleles showing the fewest. Strong co-occurrence of HLA alleles, especially DR and DQ, made assigning TCR associations to individual alleles difficult. Because some donors lacked HLA typing at each locus, the association tests relied only on the typed subset. In a later analysis, HLA-associated TCR beta chains showed more clonal expansion and lower generation probabilities than non-associated chains that were equally common. In a later genetic analysis, fewer N-insertions in productive TCRs were reported among donors in an Asian-associated ancestry cluster than the roughly 700-donor mean. In vitro tests confirmed that three of the cytomegalovirus-associated TCR beta chains recognize cytomegalovirus antigens. A later analysis associated 17,000 or so TCR beta sequences with specific HLA alleles at a false discovery rate of 0.05. According to a later analysis, most CMV-associated TCR beta chains appeared to be HLA-restricted, and the HLA associations seemed to be driven largely by CMV exposure. Some IMGT-functional V segments, including TRBV6-2 and TRBV6-3, could not be told apart with the 87-base-pair reads, so those segments were excluded. The earlier analysis of approximately 590 of the donors excluded approximately 15 rarely observed V segments, including chromosome 9 orphons, because counts were too low. This cohort had only TCR beta chains sequenced, and the lack of alpha or paired-chain data limited which features could be detected. A later analysis reported that several top co-occurrence clusters appeared linked to parvovirus B19, influenza, CMV and Epstein-Barr virus. A group of highly shared sequence variants was considered likely to be a technical artifact of the sequencing pipeline. A later genetic analysis associated a missense DCLRE1C variant with V-gene and J-gene trimming of TCR beta chains, and an independent cohort replicated the association. Linkage disequilibrium might explain the correlated functional status among segregating V segments, but an unknown experimental factor could not be excluded. Immune exposure information for the cohort was limited to CMV serostatus. In an earlier analysis of some 550 of the donors, most TCR beta V segments were observed in productive rearrangements about 87% or about 30% of the time, broadly matching IMGT annotations. The study listed around 160 TCR beta chains as associated with cytomegalovirus. Most TCR sequences were observed very rarely across donors, whereas some public TCRs were present in many individuals. The authors suggested that the approach could potentially be generalized to other disease states and immunological phenotypes.

The cohort was made up of around 720 healthy bone marrow donors. At the time of sampling, every cohort member was nominally healthy, though immune exposures that went unrecorded were likely present. The donor was CMV seropositive and was included in the group of some 290 seropositive cohort members. A peripheral blood sample was collected from each donor, and TCR beta sequencing was performed on peripheral blood mononuclear cells. Genomic DNA was extracted from the blood cell samples with the Qiagen DNeasy Blood Extraction Kit. Library method: the immunoSEQ multiplex PCR assay. The multiplex PCR relied on a mix of 60 forward primers for TCR Vbeta segments and 13 reverse primers for TCR Jbeta segments. A multiplex PCR assay on genomic DNA amplified the CDR3 region of rearranged TCR beta genes. Amplified TCR beta libraries were sequenced as 87-base-pair reads on the Illumina HiSeq System. As for how the authors treated the data: Across the roughly 600 repertoires, a later analysis counted some 81 million unique TCR beta chains, approximately 10 million of which were shared by at least two donors. To remove PCR and sequencing errors, raw reads were error-corrected and collapsed into unique sequences using a nearest-neighbor algorithm that merged closely related sequences. V, D and J gene segments were assigned by aligning CDR3 sequences to IMGT reference sequences. For a sequence to be retained, at least a six-nucleotide match to both a V gene segment and a J gene segment was required. Rearrangements were classified as productive when the CDR3 lacked stop codons and remained in frame with V and J, and all other rearrangements were classified as non-productive. Following IMGT convention, CDR3 was defined as the stretch from the second conserved V-encoded cysteine to the conserved J-encoded phenylalanine. The earlier analysis of some 540 of the donors excluded any sequence lacking an unambiguous match to a single V gene segment. In an earlier analysis of a few hundred of the donors, V segments were called functional above 56.7% productive rearrangements and were called segregating when the between-donor standard deviation exceeded 5%. A statistical classification framework was developed to diagnose cytomegalovirus status using the catalog of TCR beta chain sequences. In a later analysis, V and J genes were assigned by comparing TCR nucleotide sequences against IMGT/GENE-DB human TR gene sequences. In a later analysis, CDR3 sequences and most-parsimonious VDJ recombination scenarios were assigned using the TCRdist pipeline. In a later analysis, every TCR beta chain was defined by the combination of its CDR3 amino acid sequence and its V-gene family, and reads without a unique V-gene family were dropped. To address suspected cross-contamination and a sequencing artifact, a later analysis removed under 600 highly shared, low-generation-probability nucleotide sequences. In a later analysis, a clonal expansion index was calculated for each public chain from normalized within-repertoire ranks of inferred template counts. Generation probabilities in a later analysis came from a VDJ recombination model fitted to out-of-frame rearrangements, and those results were checked against IGoR. In a later analysis, hypergeometric tests were used to score TCR-TCR, TCR-HLA and TCR-CMV co-occurrence, with a repertoire-size bias correction applied to TCR pairs. A later analysis estimated false discovery rates by permuting HLA or CMV assignments 20 times. In a later analysis, co-occurring TCRs were grouped using DBSCAN, with TCRdist sequence similarity added in when clustering inside HLA-allele-positive subsets. For co-occurrence clustering, repertoires with fewer than 30,000 or more than 120,000 public chains were excluded, along with roughly five repertoires with anomalous nucleotide sharing. Entries here come from immuneACCESS through TCRdb and include only in-frame sequences with V and J called. Some clones fail to appear in such tables; in the studies checked, an unresolved V gene covers under half of the shortfall, and the cause of the remainder is unknown. V and J calls and clone size are as listed in that table; D and trimming were resolved from the DNA. This sample lists approximately 120,000 clones; 80% were detected once. About 9.2% of the sample is held by the ten biggest clonotypes.

The count of this clone is one. Its antigen remains undetermined. There are no base qualities to consult, and no much larger clone falls within one base. From its cysteine to its phenylalanine, the CDR3 spans 16 amino acids. CDR3 DNA only is kept here, 48 bases in frame from base 1. CDR1 and CDR2, per the germline V gene (reference sequence), are MNHEY and SMNVEV. V loses 1 base at its end and J loses 1 base; junction bases beyond the gene matches: 4. Sequencing was done on a sample of PBMCs. This TCR was recovered from a man younger than 40 in good health and CMV-seropositive. The sequence joins TRBV27 to TRBJ2-1; 7 central bases correspond to TRBD2. The DNA sequence follows: TGTGCCAGCAGTTTATTTCTCGGGAGGTCCTACAATGAGCAGTTCTTC. Translated, this gives CASSLFLGRSYNEQFF.